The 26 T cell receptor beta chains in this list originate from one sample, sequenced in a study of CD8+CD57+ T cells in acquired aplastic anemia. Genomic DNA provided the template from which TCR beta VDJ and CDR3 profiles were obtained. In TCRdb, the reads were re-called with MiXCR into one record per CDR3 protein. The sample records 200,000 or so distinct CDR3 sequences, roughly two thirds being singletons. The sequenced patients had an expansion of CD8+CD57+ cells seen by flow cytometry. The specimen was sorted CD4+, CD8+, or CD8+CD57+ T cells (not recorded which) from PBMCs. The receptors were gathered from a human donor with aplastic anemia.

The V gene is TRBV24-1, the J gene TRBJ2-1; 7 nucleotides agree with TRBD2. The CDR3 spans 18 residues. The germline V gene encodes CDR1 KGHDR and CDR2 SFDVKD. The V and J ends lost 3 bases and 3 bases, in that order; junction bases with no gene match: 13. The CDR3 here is CATSDTRAERGFYNEQFF. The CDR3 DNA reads TGTGCCACCAGTGATACCCGAGCGGAGCGGGGATTCTACAATGAGCAGTTCTTC.

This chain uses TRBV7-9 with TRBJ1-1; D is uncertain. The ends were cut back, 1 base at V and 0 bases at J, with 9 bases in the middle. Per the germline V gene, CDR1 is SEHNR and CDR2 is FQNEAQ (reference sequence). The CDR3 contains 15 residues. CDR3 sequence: CASSLGWVLNTEAFF. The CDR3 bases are TGTGCCAGCAGCTTAGGTTGGGTTTTGAACACTGAAGCTTTCTTT.

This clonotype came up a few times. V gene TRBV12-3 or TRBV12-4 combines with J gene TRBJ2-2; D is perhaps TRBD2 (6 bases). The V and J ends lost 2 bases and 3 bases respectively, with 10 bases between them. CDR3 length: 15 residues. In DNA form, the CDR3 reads TGTGCCAGCAGTTTACCGGGGGAGCACACCGGGGAGCTGTTTTTT. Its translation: CASSLPGEHTGELFF.

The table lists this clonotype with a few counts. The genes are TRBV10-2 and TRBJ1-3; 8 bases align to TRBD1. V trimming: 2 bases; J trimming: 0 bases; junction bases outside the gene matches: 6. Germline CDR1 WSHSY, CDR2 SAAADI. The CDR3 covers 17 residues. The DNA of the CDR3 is TGCGCCAGCAGTGAGGTGGGACAGGCCGACTCTGGAAACACCATATATTTT. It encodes CASSEVGQADSGNTIYF.

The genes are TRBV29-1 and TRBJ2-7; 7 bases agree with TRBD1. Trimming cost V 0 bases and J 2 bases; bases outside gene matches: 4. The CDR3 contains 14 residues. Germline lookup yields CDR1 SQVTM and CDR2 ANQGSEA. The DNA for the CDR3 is TGCAGCGTTGAAGACCAGGGACAGACCTACGAGCAGTACTTC. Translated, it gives CSVEDQGQTYEQYF.

The CDR3 spells CAISPTGMGSYEQYF. The CDR3 DNA is TGTGCCATCAGTCCGACAGGAATGGGCTCCTACGAGCAGTACTTC. The V call is TRBV10-3, the J call TRBJ2-7, with a possible D match to TRBD1 (6 bases). The CDR3 consists of 15 residues. In germline, CDR1 is ENHRY, CDR2 SYGVKD. Trimming took off 5 bases at V and 0 bases at J, with 14 bases between the two ends.

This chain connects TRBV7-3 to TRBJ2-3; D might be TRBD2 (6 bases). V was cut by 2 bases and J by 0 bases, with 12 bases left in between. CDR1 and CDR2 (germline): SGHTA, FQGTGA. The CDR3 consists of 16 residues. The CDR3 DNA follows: TGTGCCAGCAGCTTAGATCCGGGGACTAGCACAGATACGCAGTATTTT. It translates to CASSLDPGTSTDTQYF.

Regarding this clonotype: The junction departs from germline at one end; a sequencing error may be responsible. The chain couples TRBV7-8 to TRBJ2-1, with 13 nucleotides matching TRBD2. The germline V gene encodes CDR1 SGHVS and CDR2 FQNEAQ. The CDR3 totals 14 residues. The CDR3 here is CASRLGLAGNEQFF. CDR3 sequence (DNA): TGTGCCAGCCGCTTGGGACTAGCGGGAAATGAGCAGTTCTTC.

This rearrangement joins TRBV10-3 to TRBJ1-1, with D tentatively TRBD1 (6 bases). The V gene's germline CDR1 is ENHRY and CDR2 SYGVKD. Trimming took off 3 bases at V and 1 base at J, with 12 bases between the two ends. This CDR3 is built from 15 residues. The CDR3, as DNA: TGTGCCATCAGTGATAGGGGGACATCGAACACTGAAGCTTTCTTT. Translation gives CAISDRGTSNTEAFF.

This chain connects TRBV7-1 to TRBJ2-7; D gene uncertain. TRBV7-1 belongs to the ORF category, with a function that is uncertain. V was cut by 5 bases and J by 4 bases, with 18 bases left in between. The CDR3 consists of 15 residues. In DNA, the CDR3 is TGTGCCAGCAGCCGCCCGCCCGAGGTGGGGTACGAGCAGTACTTC. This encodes CASSRPPEVGYEQYF.

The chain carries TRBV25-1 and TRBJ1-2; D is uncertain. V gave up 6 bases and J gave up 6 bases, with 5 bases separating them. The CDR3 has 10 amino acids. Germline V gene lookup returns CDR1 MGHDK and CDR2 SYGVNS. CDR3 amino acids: CASRGHGYTF. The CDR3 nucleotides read TGTGCCAGCAGGGGTCATGGCTACACCTTC.

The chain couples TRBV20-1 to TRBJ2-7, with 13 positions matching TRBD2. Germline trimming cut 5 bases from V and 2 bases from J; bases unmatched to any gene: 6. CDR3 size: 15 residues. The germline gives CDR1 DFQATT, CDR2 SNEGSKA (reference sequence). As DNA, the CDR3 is TGCAGTGCTGGAGGTGGACTAGCGGGAGCCTACGAGCAGTACTTC. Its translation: CSAGGGLAGAYEQYF.

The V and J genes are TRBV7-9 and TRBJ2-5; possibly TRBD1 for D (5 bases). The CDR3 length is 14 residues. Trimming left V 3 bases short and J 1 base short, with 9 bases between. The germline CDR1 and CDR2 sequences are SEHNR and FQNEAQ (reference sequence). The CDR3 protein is CASSFVQAQETQYF. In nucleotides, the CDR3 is TGTGCCAGCAGCTTTGTACAGGCCCAAGAGACCCAGTACTTC.

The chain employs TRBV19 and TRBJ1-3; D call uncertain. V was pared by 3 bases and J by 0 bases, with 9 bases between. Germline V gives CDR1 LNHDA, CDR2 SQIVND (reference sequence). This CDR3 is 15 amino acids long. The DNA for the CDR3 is TGTGCCAGTAGTATGGACGGATCCTCTGGAAACACCATATATTTT. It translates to CASSMDGSSGNTIYF.

CDR3 in DNA: TGCGCCAGCAGTGAGCCGACCGGGACGTCCTACGAGCAGTACTTC. It encodes CASSEPTGTSYEQYF. This chain connects TRBV10-2 to TRBJ2-7; D may match TRBD1 or TRBD2 (5 bases each). The CDR3 is 15 amino acids. The V gene lost 2 bases and the J gene lost 1 base, with 12 bases spanning the gap. Germline V lookup: CDR1 WSHSY, CDR2 SAAADI.

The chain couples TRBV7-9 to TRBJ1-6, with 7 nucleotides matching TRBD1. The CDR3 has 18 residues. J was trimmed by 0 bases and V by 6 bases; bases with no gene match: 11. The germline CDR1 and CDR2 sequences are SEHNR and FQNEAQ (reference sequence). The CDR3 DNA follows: TGTGCCAGCAGACCGGGACAGTTTTTAAGCTCCTATAATTCACCCCTCCACTTT. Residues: CASRPGQFLSSYNSPLHF.

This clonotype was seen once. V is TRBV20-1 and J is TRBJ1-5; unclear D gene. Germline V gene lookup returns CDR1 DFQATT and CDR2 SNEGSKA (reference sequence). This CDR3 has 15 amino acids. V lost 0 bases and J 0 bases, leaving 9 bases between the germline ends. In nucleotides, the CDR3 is TGCAGTGCTAGAGAGCCGGTTCATAGCAATCAGCCCCAGCATTTT. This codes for CSAREPVHSNQPQHF.

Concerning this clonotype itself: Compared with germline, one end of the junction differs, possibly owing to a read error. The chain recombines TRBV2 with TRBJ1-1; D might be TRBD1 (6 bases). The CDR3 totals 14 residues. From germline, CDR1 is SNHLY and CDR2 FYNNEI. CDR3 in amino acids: CASSFLRQDTGAFF. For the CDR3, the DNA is TGTGCCAGCAGTTTTCTACGACAGGACACTGGAGCTTTCTTT.

The chain's CDR3 is CASSESVGFLADTQYF. For the CDR3, the DNA is TGCGCCAGCAGTGAGTCAGTAGGGTTCCTGGCAGATACGCAGTATTTT. The chain has TRBV10-2 and TRBJ2-3; D is unresolved. Trimming took off 0 bases at V and 4 bases at J, with 14 bases between the two ends. This CDR3 has 16 residues. The germline CDR1 and CDR2 sequences are WSHSY and SAAADI.

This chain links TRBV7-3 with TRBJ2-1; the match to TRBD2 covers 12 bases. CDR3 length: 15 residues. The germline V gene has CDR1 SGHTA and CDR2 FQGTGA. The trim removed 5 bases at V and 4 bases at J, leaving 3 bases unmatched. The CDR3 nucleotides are TGTGCCAGCAGCCAACTAGCGGGGGGATACAATGAGCAGTTCTTC. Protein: CASSQLAGGYNEQFF.

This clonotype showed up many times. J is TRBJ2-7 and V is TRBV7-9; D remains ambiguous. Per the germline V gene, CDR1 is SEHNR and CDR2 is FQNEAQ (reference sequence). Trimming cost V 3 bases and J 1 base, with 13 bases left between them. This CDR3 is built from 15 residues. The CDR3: CASSFRFGDSYEQYF. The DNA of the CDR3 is TGTGCCAGCAGCTTCCGATTTGGAGATTCCTACGAGCAGTACTTC.

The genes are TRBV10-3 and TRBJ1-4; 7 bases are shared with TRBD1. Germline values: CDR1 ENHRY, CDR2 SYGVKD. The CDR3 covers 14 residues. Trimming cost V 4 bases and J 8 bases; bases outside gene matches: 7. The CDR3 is CAISVTGRGEKLFF. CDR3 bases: TGTGCCATCAGTGTGACAGGGCGTGGGGAAAAACTGTTTTTT.

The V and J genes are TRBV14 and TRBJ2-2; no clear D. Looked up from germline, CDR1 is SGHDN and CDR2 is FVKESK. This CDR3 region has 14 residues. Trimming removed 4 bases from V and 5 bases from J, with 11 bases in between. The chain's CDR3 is CASSPWHATGELFF. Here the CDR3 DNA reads TGTGCCAGCAGCCCCTGGCATGCGACCGGGGAGCTGTTTTTT.

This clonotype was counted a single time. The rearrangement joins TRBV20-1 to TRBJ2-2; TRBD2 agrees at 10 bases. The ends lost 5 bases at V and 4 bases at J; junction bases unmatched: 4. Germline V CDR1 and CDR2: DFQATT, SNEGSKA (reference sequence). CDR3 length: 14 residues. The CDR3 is CSALAGVGTGELFF. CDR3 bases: TGCAGTGCTCTAGCGGGAGTAGGCACCGGGGAGCTGTTTTTT.

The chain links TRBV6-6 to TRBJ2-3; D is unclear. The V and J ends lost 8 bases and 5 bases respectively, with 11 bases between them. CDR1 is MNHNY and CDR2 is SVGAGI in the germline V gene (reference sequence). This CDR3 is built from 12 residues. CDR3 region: CASRRGEDTQYF. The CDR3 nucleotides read TGTGCCAGCCGACGCGGCGAAGATACGCAGTATTTT.

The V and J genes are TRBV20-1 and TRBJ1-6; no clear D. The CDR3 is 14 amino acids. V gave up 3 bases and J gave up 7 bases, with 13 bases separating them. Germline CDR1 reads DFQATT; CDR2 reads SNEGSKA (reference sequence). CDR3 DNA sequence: TGCAGTGCTAGGGCTTCCGACACCAATTCACCCCTCCACTTT. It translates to CSARASDTNSPLHF.